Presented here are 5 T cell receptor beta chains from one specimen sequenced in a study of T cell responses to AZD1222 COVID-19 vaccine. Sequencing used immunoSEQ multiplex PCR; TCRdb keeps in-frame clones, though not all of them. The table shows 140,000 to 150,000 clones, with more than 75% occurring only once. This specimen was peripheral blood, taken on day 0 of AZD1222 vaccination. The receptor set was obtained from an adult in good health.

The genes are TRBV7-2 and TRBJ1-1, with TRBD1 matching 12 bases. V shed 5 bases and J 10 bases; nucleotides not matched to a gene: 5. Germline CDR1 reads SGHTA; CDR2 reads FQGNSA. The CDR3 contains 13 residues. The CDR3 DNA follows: TGTGCCAGCAGCACGGGACAGGGGGCAGGAGCTTTCTTT. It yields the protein CASSTGQGAGAFF.

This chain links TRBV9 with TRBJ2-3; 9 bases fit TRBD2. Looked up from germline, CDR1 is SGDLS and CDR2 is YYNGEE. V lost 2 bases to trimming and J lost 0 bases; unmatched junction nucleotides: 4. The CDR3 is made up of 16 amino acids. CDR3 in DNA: TGTGCCAGCAGCGTCAGCGGGGGGACTAGCACAGATACGCAGTATTTT. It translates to CASSVSGGTSTDTQYF.

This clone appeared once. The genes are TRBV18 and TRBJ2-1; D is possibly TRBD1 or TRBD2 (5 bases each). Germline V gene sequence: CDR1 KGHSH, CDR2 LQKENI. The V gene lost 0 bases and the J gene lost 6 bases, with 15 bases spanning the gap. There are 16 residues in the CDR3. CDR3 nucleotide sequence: TGTGCCAGCTCACCACCGCGGGCAGGGATAGGCAATGAGCAGTTCTTC. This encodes CASSPPRAGIGNEQFF. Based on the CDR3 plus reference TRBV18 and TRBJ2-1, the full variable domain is NAGVMQNPRHLVRRRGQEARLRCSPMKGHSHVYWYRQLPEEGLKFMVYLQKENIIDESGMPKERFSAEFPKEGPSILRIQQVVRGDSAAYFCASSPPRAGIGNEQFFGPGTRLTVL.

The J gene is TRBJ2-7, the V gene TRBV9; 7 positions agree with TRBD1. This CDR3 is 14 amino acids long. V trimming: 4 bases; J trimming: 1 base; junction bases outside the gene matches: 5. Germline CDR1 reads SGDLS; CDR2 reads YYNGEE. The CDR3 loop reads CASSHQGESYEQYF. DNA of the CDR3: TGTGCCAGCAGCCATCAGGGGGAGTCCTACGAGCAGTACTTC.

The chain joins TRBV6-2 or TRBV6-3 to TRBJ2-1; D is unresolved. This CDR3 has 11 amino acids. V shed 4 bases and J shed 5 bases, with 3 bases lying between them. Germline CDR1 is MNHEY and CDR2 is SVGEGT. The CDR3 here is CASSSHNEQFF. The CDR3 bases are TGTGCCAGCAGTTCCCACAATGAGCAGTTCTTC.